The 21 T cell receptor beta chains given below trace back to one sample, sequenced in a study of T-cell reconstitution after alpha-beta-depleted transplantation in children. Library preparation (for TCRbeta) was performed with unique molecular identifiers. TCRdb passed the PCR reads through MiXCR, listing each CDR3 protein once. The profile shows about 510,000 distinct CDR3 sequences, roughly 11% of them singletons. The sequencing here drew on PBMCs, mostly from graft donor cells, taken 180 days after TCRalphabeta/CD19-depleted stem cell transplant. These receptors were collected from a female patient aged 2-15 years who had a stem cell transplant for aplastic anemia, so the T cells may come from the graft donor.

The gene calls are TRBV6-1 and TRBJ2-6; D gene uncertain. V was trimmed by 8 bases and J by 4 bases, leaving 9 bases between them. Germline lookup yields CDR1 MNHNS and CDR2 SASEGT. The CDR3 covers 13 residues. The CDR3 here is CASAASGANVLTF. The CDR3 DNA is TGTGCCAGCGCAGCATCGGGGGCCAACGTCCTGACTTTC.

The J gene is TRBJ1-6, the V gene TRBV11-3, with D perhaps matching TRBD1 (5 bases). The CDR3 covers 17 residues. V was cut by 1 base and J by 8 bases, with 18 bases left in between. Looked up from germline, CDR1 is SGHNT and CDR2 is YENEEA. CDR3 region: CASSLVFPRGWYSPLHF. CDR3 bases: TGTGCCAGCAGCTTAGTTTTCCCGAGGGGCTGGTATTCACCCCTCCACTTT.

The J gene is TRBJ1-2, the V gene TRBV10-3; TRBD1 is a possible D gene (5 bases). Trimming stripped 7 bases from V and 3 bases from J, with 15 bases between. Germline-derived CDR1 and CDR2 are ENHRY and SYGVKD. The CDR3 spans 14 residues. The CDR3 coding sequence is TGTGCCATCAAATCCCTTCTAGGGGACTATGGCTACACCTTC. Its protein is CAIKSLLGDYGYTF.

This clonotype showed up just a few times. The V and J genes are TRBV28 and TRBJ2-5, with TRBD1 matching 9 bases. The ends lost 2 bases at V and 3 bases at J; junction bases unmatched: 4. CDR1 MDHEN and CDR2 SYDVKM come from the germline V gene. The length of the CDR3 is 15 residues. CDR3 protein: CASSLIWTGEETQYF. The CDR3 region has the DNA TGTGCCAGCAGTTTAATTTGGACAGGGGAAGAGACCCAGTACTTC.

This clonotype was seen a handful of times. V gene TRBV24-1 combines with J gene TRBJ2-3, with no clear D. CDR1 KGHDR and CDR2 SFDVKD come from the germline V gene. Between the trimmed V and J ends, which lost 1 base and 4 bases, there was a span of 17 bases. The CDR3 is 17 residues long. The CDR3 region is CATSDFGLLGYSDTQYF. CDR3 nucleotide sequence: TGTGCCACCAGTGATTTCGGATTGCTCGGGTACTCAGATACGCAGTATTTT.

This clonotype was detected only a few times. The chain carries TRBV6-2 or TRBV6-3 and TRBJ2-7, with 9 bases identical to TRBD1. CDR1 is MNHEY, CDR2 SVGEGT, per germline. This CDR3 spans 16 amino acids. V shed 0 bases and J 5 bases; nucleotides not matched to a gene: 8. CDR3 residues: CASSYSLGQGRNEQYF. CDR3 DNA: TGTGCCAGCAGTTACTCTCTGGGACAGGGAAGGAACGAGCAGTACTTC.

This clonotype occurred a few times. The chain carries TRBV15 and TRBJ2-2; D unclear. Looked up from germline, CDR1 is LNHNV and CDR2 is YYDKDF (reference sequence). The CDR3 sequence is 15 residues long. Trimming removed 0 bases at V and 5 bases at J, with 10 bases between. Written as DNA, the CDR3 is TGTGCCACCAGCAGAGATATCTACAAAACCGGGGAGCTGTTTTTT. It is translated as CATSRDIYKTGELFF. The variable domain in full, completed from reference TRBV15 and TRBJ2-2, reads DAMVIQNPRYQVTQFGKPVTLSCSQTLNHNVMYWYQQKSSQAPKLLFHYYDKDFNNEADTPDNFQSRRPNTSFCFLDIRSPGLGDTAMYLCATSRDIYKTGELFFGEGSRLTVL.

This clonotype was picked up a small number of times. The rearrangement uses TRBV6-5 and TRBJ1-1, with D uncertain. V was cut by 4 bases and J by 1 base, with 10 bases left in between. Germline CDR1 MNHEY, CDR2 SVGAGI. This CDR3 contains 14 residues. CDR3 bases: TGTGCCAGCAGTTTTCTGGACGGGAACACTGAAGCTTTCTTT. It is translated as CASSFLDGNTEAFF.

The sample holds many counts of this clonotype. The genes are TRBV12-3 or TRBV12-4 and TRBJ2-3; D is unclear. This CDR3 is built from 15 residues. V dropped 3 bases and J dropped 4 bases, with 14 bases sitting between them. CDR3 in DNA: TGTGCCAGCAGTTTTAGGTGGGCCAACCCAGATACGCAGTATTTT. Its translation is CASSFRWANPDTQYF.

This chain links TRBV6-5 with TRBJ1-1; D is uncertain. Trimming stripped 3 bases from V and 0 bases from J, with 8 bases between. Germline V gene sequence: CDR1 MNHEY, CDR2 SVGAGI. CDR3 length: 14 residues. The CDR3 spells CASSYKAMNTEAFF. In DNA, the CDR3 is TGTGCCAGCAGTTATAAGGCAATGAACACTGAAGCTTTCTTT.

This chain uses TRBV7-2 with TRBJ1-2; D possibly corresponds to TRBD1 (5 bases). V lost 5 bases, J lost 0 bases, and 16 bases lay in between. The germline CDR1 and CDR2 sequences are SGHTA and FQGNSA. The CDR3 runs to 16 residues. CDR3 sequence reads: CASSQNPTGSNYGYTF. CDR3 bases: TGTGCCAGCAGCCAAAATCCTACAGGTTCTAACTATGGCTACACCTTC.

This clonotype was seen many times. DNA for the CDR3: TGTGCCATCAGTGACGGGGGGAACTATGGCTACACCTTC. Its protein is CAISDGGNYGYTF. The rearrangement uses TRBV10-3 and TRBJ1-2; perhaps TRBD1 as D (5 bases). The CDR3 extends over 13 amino acids. The ends were cut back, 3 bases at V and 2 bases at J, with 7 bases in the middle. The germline gives CDR1 ENHRY, CDR2 SYGVKD.

This clonotype was observed a handful of times. The chain carries TRBV20-1 and TRBJ1-1; D is perhaps TRBD1 (5 bases). The CDR3 contains 15 residues. The V end lost 0 bases, the J end lost 0 bases, and 11 bases lay between the germline ends. CDR1 and CDR2 from the germline V gene are DFQATT and SNEGSKA (reference sequence). CDR3 loop: CSARDHGALNTEAFF. The CDR3 DNA reads TGCAGTGCTAGAGATCATGGGGCCTTGAACACTGAAGCTTTCTTT.

The chain employs TRBV20-1 and TRBJ1-4; possibly TRBD1 for D (5 bases). V was cut by 5 bases and J by 8 bases, with 21 bases left in between. This CDR3 has 15 residues. The germline V gene has CDR1 DFQATT and CDR2 SNEGSKA (reference sequence). The CDR3 DNA reads TGCAGTGCTTACCTCGGGACGGGTGGTTCGGAAAAACTGTTTTTT. Translation: CSAYLGTGGSEKLFF.

The rearrangement links TRBV18 to TRBJ2-7, with D maybe TRBD1 (6 bases). Deletions cut 5 bases from V and 7 bases from J, with 24 bases between. Per the germline V gene, CDR1 is KGHSH and CDR2 is LQKENI. The length of the CDR3 is 16 residues. CDR3 region: CASSELARGSIGEQYV. In DNA, the CDR3 is TGTGCCAGCTCAGAACTCGCCAGGGGCTCTATCGGGGAGCAGTACGTC.

At least ten counts were recorded for this clonotype. The rearrangement uses TRBV7-2 and TRBJ2-3; no reliable D call. CDR3 length: 15 amino acids. CDR1 is SGHTA, CDR2 FQGNSA, per germline. Trimming took 1 base from V and 4 from J, leaving 12 bases between them. The CDR3 here is CASSLDRPRADTQYF. CDR3 sequence (DNA): TGTGCCAGCAGCTTAGATAGACCCCGGGCAGATACGCAGTATTTT.

J is TRBJ2-1 and V is TRBV29-1; D is uncertain. The germline V gene has CDR1 SQVTM and CDR2 ANQGSEA. The CDR3 contains 11 residues. V lost 5 bases and J 3 bases, leaving 5 bases between the germline ends. Written as DNA, the CDR3 is TGCAGCGTTCGACTCTACAATGAGCAGTTCTTC. Encoded protein: CSVRLYNEQFF.

This clonotype was counted ten times or more. This sequence joins TRBV29-1 and TRBJ2-4, with D possibly being TRBD1 (6 bases). This CDR3 comprises 15 residues. Germline CDR1 is SQVTM and CDR2 is ANQGSEA. V shed 7 bases and J shed 2 bases, with 18 bases lying between them. The CDR3 DNA follows: TGCAGCGGAATTGGGAGCACAGGGACCAAAAACATTCAGTACTTC. Translating it yields CSGIGSTGTKNIQYF. Full variable domain (remainder filled in from reference TRBV29-1 and TRBJ2-4): SAVISQKPSRDICQRGTSLTIQCQVDSQVTMMFWYRQQPGQSLTLIATANQGSEATYESGFVIDKFPISRPNLTFSTLTVSNMSPEDSSIYLCSGIGSTGTKNIQYFGAGTRLSVL.

The V call is TRBV4-1, the J call TRBJ1-5; maybe TRBD1 (6 bases). The germline V and J ends were trimmed by 5 bases and 3 bases, with 23 bases remaining between them. CDR1 is MGHRA and CDR2 is YSYEKL in the germline V gene. The CDR3 extends over 18 amino acids. The CDR3 DNA sequence: TGCGCCAGCAGCGGCCACCCGGGACACAAGGACGACAATCAGCCCCAGCATTTT. Translated, it gives CASSGHPGHKDDNQPQHF.

This clonotype was detected a few times. The chain employs TRBV20-1 and TRBJ2-7, with D possibly being TRBD1 (6 bases). The germline V and J ends were trimmed by 5 bases and 5 bases, with 13 bases remaining between them. CDR1 and CDR2 from the germline V gene are DFQATT and SNEGSKA (reference sequence). This CDR3 contains 12 residues. This CDR3 is CSAGYGGHEQYF. CDR3 nucleotides: TGCAGTGCTGGATATGGGGGCCACGAGCAGTACTTC.

The chain couples TRBV4-3 to TRBJ2-1; D remains unclear. Trimming took 1 base from V and 8 from J, leaving 9 bases between them. Germline V gene sequence: CDR1 LGHNA, CDR2 YSLEER. The CDR3 has 13 residues. The CDR3 sequence: CASSQAVIDEQFF. CDR3 DNA: TGCGCCAGCAGCCAAGCTGTAATTGATGAGCAGTTCTTC.